These 21 T cell receptor beta chains came from one sample sequenced in a study of technical replicates of blood from a handful of donors. TCRdb's table, derived via immunoSEQ multiplex PCR, lists solely in-frame clones and lacks some. The data contain some 14,000 clones, roughly four fifths of them seen just once; the ten biggest clones take up around 12%. The sequenced sample consisted of PBMCs. The receptors come from a human donor in good health.

The chain joins TRBV6-5 to TRBJ2-3; the match to TRBD1 covers 9 bases. Germline assignment: CDR1 MNHEY and CDR2 SVGAGI. CDR3 length: 15 amino acids. J gave up 2 bases and V 8 bases, and 8 bases lay outside the gene matches. This chain's CDR3 is CASRLGQGDTDTQYF. The CDR3 DNA follows: TGTGCCAGCCGCCTGGGACAGGGTGACACAGATACGCAGTATTTT.

V gene TRBV7-9 combines with J gene TRBJ2-3; D gene ambiguous. The CDR3 is 13 amino acids. Looked up from germline, CDR1 is SEHNR and CDR2 is FQNEAQ (reference sequence). V was shortened by 4 bases and J by 9 bases, with 14 bases between the two germline ends. The chain's CDR3 is CASSSASIRTQYF. The CDR3, as DNA: TGTGCCAGCAGCTCCGCCTCCATCAGGACGCAGTATTTT.

The chain employs TRBV5-1 and TRBJ2-7, with TRBD1 identical over 11 bases. With 4 bases clipped from V and 5 bases from J, the junction kept 5 bases outside the gene matches. This CDR3 contains 14 residues. CDR1 SGHRS and CDR2 YFSETQ come from the germline V gene. CDR3: CASSEGQGANEQYF. The CDR3 nucleotides read TGCGCCAGCAGCGAAGGACAGGGGGCCAACGAGCAGTACTTC.

The genes are TRBV5-8 and TRBJ2-7; no firm D call. The V gene lost 9 bases and the J gene lost 2 bases, with 12 bases spanning the gap. Germline assignment: CDR1 SGHTS and CDR2 YDEGEE. This CDR3 spans 12 amino acids. CDR3: CATIQPTYEQYF. CDR3 nucleotides: TGTGCCACCATCCAACCTACCTACGAGCAGTACTTC.

This chain uses TRBV7-6 with TRBJ2-5; D is uncertain. V was pared by 3 bases and J by 5 bases, with 4 bases between. Germline V gene lookup returns CDR1 SGHVS and CDR2 FNYEAQ. The CDR3 has 11 amino acids. The CDR3 coding sequence is TGTGCCAGCAGCTTCCGTGAGACCCAGTACTTC. Amino acids: CASSFRETQYF.

The genes are TRBV5-1 and TRBJ2-1, with D perhaps TRBD2 (6 bases). The germline V gene encodes CDR1 SGHRS and CDR2 YFSETQ. The CDR3 sequence is 15 residues long. The V end was cut by 1 base, the J end by 4 bases, with 12 bases between. The CDR3: CASSLLAPQYNEQFF. CDR3 sequence (DNA): TGCGCCAGCAGCTTGCTAGCGCCCCAATACAATGAGCAGTTCTTC.

V usage is TRBV6-1 and J usage is TRBJ1-2; no clear D gene. The CDR3 consists of 15 residues. Germline V gene sequence: CDR1 MNHNS, CDR2 SASEGT. V gave up 8 bases and J gave up 2 bases, with 18 bases separating them. CDR3 in amino acids: CASGKSGNSNYGYTF. DNA for the CDR3: TGTGCCAGCGGCAAAAGCGGAAACAGCAACTATGGCTACACCTTC.

The chain carries TRBV2 and TRBJ1-1, with 8 bases that match TRBD1. With V trimmed by 3 bases and J by 7 bases, 7 bases remained unmatched. There are 14 residues in the CDR3. Looked up from germline, CDR1 is SNHLY and CDR2 is FYNNEI. Written as DNA, the CDR3 is TGTGCCAGCAGTGAGGGGACAGGAATACGTGAAGCTTTCTTT. It yields the protein CASSEGTGIREAFF.

This sequence joins TRBV18 and TRBJ2-7; perhaps TRBD2 as D (6 bases). This CDR3 has 16 residues. Germline lookup yields CDR1 KGHSH and CDR2 LQKENI. Trimming stripped 0 bases from V and 5 bases from J, with 17 bases between. Here the CDR3 reads CASSPPSGAGANEQYF. The CDR3 DNA is TGTGCCAGCTCACCACCTAGCGGAGCGGGTGCTAACGAGCAGTACTTC.

This chain links TRBV11-2 with TRBJ2-2; 9 bases agree with TRBD1. The CDR3 has 19 amino acids. The germline CDR1 and CDR2 sequences are SGHAT and FQNNGV. J was trimmed by 4 bases and V by 6 bases; bases with no gene match: 18. The CDR3 spells CASSSPKGQGMGGTGELFF. The CDR3 DNA is TGTGCCAGCAGTTCACCTAAGGGACAGGGTATGGGTGGCACCGGGGAGCTGTTTTTT.

CDR3 residues: CAISDPGGQTDTQYF. Written as DNA, the CDR3 is TGTGCCATCAGTGACCCAGGGGGGCAAACAGATACGCAGTATTTT. This rearrangement joins TRBV10-3 to TRBJ2-3; weak D call: TRBD1 (7 bases). The CDR3 totals 15 residues. V was clipped by 3 bases and J by 3 bases, with 13 bases between them. Germline CDR1 ENHRY, CDR2 SYGVKD.

The chain joins TRBV6-6 to TRBJ2-1, with 9 bases fitting TRBD2. The V segment lost 6 bases and the J segment 6 bases; nucleotides outside the gene matches: 9. The germline V gene encodes CDR1 MNHNY and CDR2 SVGAGI (reference sequence). The CDR3 sequence is 15 residues long. The CDR3 spells CASSPGTSIVNEQFF. Here the CDR3 DNA reads TGTGCCAGCAGCCCCGGGACTAGCATTGTCAATGAGCAGTTCTTC.

This chain uses TRBV2 with TRBJ1-5; D is perhaps TRBD1 (6 bases). Trimming pared 3 bases from V and 1 base from J, leaving 13 bases between. The CDR3 has 16 residues. Germline loops: CDR1 SNHLY, CDR2 FYNNEI. Here the CDR3 DNA reads TGTGCCAGCAGTGAGCTGGGGGCGCGGAGCAATCAGCCCCAGCATTTT. Its protein product is CASSELGARSNQPQHF.

The chain employs TRBV11-2 and TRBJ2-3; TRBD1 might be the D (5 bases). Germline-derived CDR1 and CDR2 are SGHAT and FQNNGV. The V end was cut by 8 bases, the J end by 9 bases, with 24 bases between. This CDR3 region has 15 residues. CDR3 loop: CASGKRSLDTGTQYF. The CDR3, as DNA: TGTGCCAGCGGGAAGAGGAGCCTGGACACAGGCACGCAGTATTTT.

The genes are TRBV5-6 and TRBJ2-4; a weak D match, TRBD1 (5 bases). In germline, CDR1 is SGHDT, CDR2 YYEEEE. The V end lost 0 bases, the J end lost 0 bases, and 13 bases lay between the germline ends. The CDR3 has 17 residues. DNA for the CDR3: TGTGCCAGCAGCTTGGTACCAGGGTCTCTAGCCAAAAACATTCAGTACTTC. It codes for CASSLVPGSLAKNIQYF.

The gene calls are TRBV9 and TRBJ2-3; D is unclear. V shed 0 bases and J shed 0 bases, with 8 bases lying between them. The CDR3 consists of 15 residues. Germline CDR1 SGDLS, CDR2 YYNGEE. The CDR3 DNA reads TGTGCCAGCAGCGTAGCGACTCCTAGCACAGATACGCAGTATTTT. It yields the protein CASSVATPSTDTQYF.

The sample holds a few counts of this clone. This chain connects TRBV29-1 to TRBJ2-7; TRBD2 aligns across 9 bases. This CDR3 region has 14 residues. After removal of 4 bases from V and 3 bases from J, the junction contained 7 bases not matched to a gene. The germline V gene has CDR1 SQVTM and CDR2 ANQGSEA. The CDR3 spells CSVVIAGELYEQYF. CDR3 in DNA: TGCAGCGTTGTCATAGCGGGAGAACTCTACGAGCAGTACTTC.

The rearrangement joins TRBV2 to TRBJ2-1; D gene uncertain. This CDR3 region has 13 residues. Between the trimmed V and J ends, which lost 10 bases and 3 bases, there was a span of 13 bases. From germline, CDR1 is SNHLY and CDR2 FYNNEI. The CDR3 region is CATQRSIYNEQFF. The CDR3 nucleotides are TGTGCCACCCAGAGGAGCATCTACAATGAGCAGTTCTTC.

The V and J genes are TRBV7-9 and TRBJ1-1; a weak D match, TRBD1 (6 bases). V was cut by 5 bases and J by 1 base, with 8 bases left in between. This CDR3 spans 13 amino acids. Germline CDR1 reads SEHNR; CDR2 reads FQNEAQ (reference sequence). The CDR3 DNA follows: TGTGCCAGCAGCGGACAGCCGAACACTGAAGCTTTCTTT. It encodes CASSGQPNTEAFF.

This chain links TRBV5-1 with TRBJ2-5; a possible D gene is TRBD2 (5 bases). The CDR3 consists of 14 residues. Trimming stripped 0 bases from V and 5 bases from J, with 11 bases between. Germline V gene data show CDR1 as SGHRS and CDR2 as YFSETQ. The CDR3 sequence: CASSLGPAGETQYF. The CDR3 bases are TGCGCCAGCAGCTTGGGTCCCGCGGGCGAGACCCAGTACTTC.

The chain links TRBV10-2 to TRBJ1-2; D is uncertain. Trimming took 3 bases from V and 2 from J, leaving 7 bases between them. From germline, CDR1 is WSHSY and CDR2 SAAADI. This CDR3 spans 13 amino acids. The CDR3 bases are TGCGCCAGCAGTGAAGGGAGCAACTATGGCTACACCTTC. It yields the protein CASSEGSNYGYTF.